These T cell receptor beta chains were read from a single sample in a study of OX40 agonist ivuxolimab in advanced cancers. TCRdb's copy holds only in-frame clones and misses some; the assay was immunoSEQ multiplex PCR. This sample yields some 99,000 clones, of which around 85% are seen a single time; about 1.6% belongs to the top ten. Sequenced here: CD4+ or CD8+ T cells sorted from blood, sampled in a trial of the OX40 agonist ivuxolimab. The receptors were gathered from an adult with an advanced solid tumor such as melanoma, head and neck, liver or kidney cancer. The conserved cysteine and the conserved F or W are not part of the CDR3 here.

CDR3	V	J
ASSLDAGGLGYTEAF	TRBV5-1	TRBJ1-1
ASSLFPGLLADTQY	TRBV5-1	TRBJ2-3
ASSPSSGRYQRRGAV	TRBV18	TRBJ2-2
ASTPGRTGTEAF	TRBV11-1	TRBJ1-1
SVVGSGNTIY	TRBV29-1	TRBJ1-3
ASSLRPSHGYT	TRBV7-3	TRBJ1-2
ASSPRGGDSDTQY	TRBV18	TRBJ2-3
ASSDLLAAPLY	TRBV2	TRBJ2-7
ASSPRGPRGNQPQH	TRBV18	TRBJ1-5
ARSTLQGQETQY	TRBV5-3	TRBJ2-5
ASSEGGVTQY	TRBV6-5	TRBJ2-5
ASSFLSGSSYEQY	TRBV5-1	TRBJ2-7
ASSRTGGNTEAF	TRBV28	TRBJ1-1
ASSEQGVDYEQY	TRBV2	TRBJ2-7
ASSLRSNTGELF	TRBV5-4	TRBJ2-2
ASSEGRPNTEAF	TRBV10-1	TRBJ1-1
ASSLGGTDTQY	TRBV5-1	TRBJ2-3
ASSSTGNYGYT	TRBV5-5	TRBJ1-2
ASSVQGAGVSNQPQH	TRBV19	TRBJ1-5
ASSPEGTSYNEQF	TRBV18	TRBJ2-1
ASRKGPGAEAF	TRBV11-3	TRBJ1-1
AWSSTLSSYNEQF	TRBV30	TRBJ2-1
ASRWGQRYGYT	TRBV7-2	TRBJ1-2
ASSGGGSLADTQY	TRBV28	TRBJ2-3
ASSLSQPGRGFSNQPQH	TRBV27	TRBJ1-5
ASSLRPQGDEKLF	TRBV7-2	TRBJ1-4
ASSIFQGDRGPWEPQH	TRBV19	TRBJ1-5
ASSLWTGGTGELF	TRBV28	TRBJ2-2
ASSFPGKDTEAF	TRBV6-6	TRBJ1-1
ASSPTRDREVFGYT	TRBV6-4	TRBJ1-2
ASSSRQGIQPQH	TRBV6-6	TRBJ1-5
ASSSTGSYGYT	TRBV7-3	TRBJ1-2
SVGEGRETQY	TRBV29-1	TRBJ2-5
ASSQGATYEQY	TRBV2	TRBJ2-7
ASRRSSESSYNEQF	TRBV5-4	TRBJ2-1